The rows below give T cell receptor beta chains drawn from one sample of a study of blood T cell repertoires in COVID-19. TCRdb's table, derived via immunoSEQ multiplex PCR, lists solely in-frame clones and lacks some. The table lists under 200,000 clones, roughly 90% of them singletons, with 0.5% to 0.55% in the top ten. Sequences were obtained from peripheral blood. Receptor source: a man in his fifties with acute or convalescent COVID-19. CDR3s include the opening cysteine and the closing phenylalanine or tryptophan. The order of the fields is clone size, V gene, D gene, J gene, CDR3 protein, CDR3 DNA. A D gene is named only where the DNA matches it firmly. Clone size is stated in some rows and not others, as once, few, many or a class when expanded.

size: .
V: TRBV29-1
D: .
J: TRBJ1-2
CDR3: CSDQELYGYTF
DNA: TGCAGCGACCAGGAACTCTATGGCTACACCTTC

size: .
V: TRBV29-1
D: TRBD2
J: TRBJ2-7
CDR3: CSVEPAGGYEQYF
DNA: TGCAGCGTTGAGCCTGCGGGAGGGTACGAGCAGTACTTC

size: .
V: TRBV2
D: TRBD2
J: TRBJ2-7
CDR3: CASSLAGRTYEQYF
DNA: TGTGCCAGCAGTTTAGCGGGACGGACCTACGAGCAGTACTTC

size: .
V: TRBV19
D: .
J: TRBJ2-1
CDR3: CASSIVTGTANEQFF
DNA: TGTGCCAGTAGTATAGTCACCGGGACTGCGAATGAGCAGTTCTTC

size: .
V: TRBV7-5
D: .
J: TRBJ2-7
CDR3: CVRSLVRDEGTSGRPAFYEQYF
DNA: TGTGTCAGAAGCTTAGTGAGGGACGAGGGGACTAGCGGGAGGCCTGCATTCTACGAGCAGTACTTC

size: .
V: TRBV5-1
D: TRBD2
J: TRBJ2-1
CDR3: CASSLTSGISYNEQFF
DNA: TGCGCCAGCAGCTTGACTAGCGGGATATCTTACAATGAGCAGTTCTTC

size: few
V: TRBV5-1
D: .
J: TRBJ2-7
CDR3: CASSLERHSSYEQYF
DNA: TGCGCCAGCAGCTTGGAGCGCCATTCGAGCTACGAGCAGTACTTC

size: .
V: TRBV9
D: .
J: TRBJ1-4
CDR3: CASSVAVNEKLFF
DNA: TGTGCCAGCAGCGTAGCTGTTAATGAAAAACTGTTTTTT

size: .
V: TRBV11-2
D: TRBD1
J: TRBJ2-1
CDR3: CASSKGTGGNEQFF
DNA: TGTGCCAGCAGCAAGGGGACAGGGGGCAATGAGCAGTTCTTC

size: .
V: TRBV3-1/TRBV3-2
D: TRBD1
J: TRBJ1-2
CDR3: CASSQFTGDGYTF
DNA: TGTGCCAGCAGCCAATTTACAGGGGATGGCTACACCTTC

size: .
V: TRBV20-1
D: .
J: TRBJ2-3
CDR3: CSARALNTQYF
DNA: TGCAGTGCCAGGGCCCTAAATACGCAGTATTTT

size: .
V: TRBV30
D: .
J: TRBJ2-7
CDR3: CAWSVTGREQYF
DNA: TGTGCCTGGAGTGTCACAGGGCGCGAGCAGTACTTC

size: .
V: TRBV2
D: .
J: TRBJ2-3
CDR3: CASRPGSGTDTQYF
DNA: TGTGCCAGCAGGCCGGGGTCGGGCACAGATACGCAGTATTTT

size: .
V: TRBV19
D: .
J: TRBJ1-5
CDR3: CASSIAGIAQPQHF
DNA: TGTGCCAGTAGTATAGCGGGGATAGCTCAGCCCCAGCATTTT

size: .
V: TRBV7-3
D: .
J: TRBJ2-3
CDR3: CASSLTVTSDFADTQYF
DNA: TGTGCCAGCAGCTTAACGGTGACTAGTGATTTCGCAGATACGCAGTATTTT

size: .
V: TRBV28
D: TRBD1
J: TRBJ1-1
CDR3: CASRPGQRPTEAFF
DNA: TGTGCCAGCAGACCGGGACAGCGACCGACTGAAGCTTTCTTT

size: .
V: TRBV19
D: .
J: TRBJ1-2
CDR3: CASSIVGKGTRANYGYTF
DNA: TGTGCCAGTAGTATAGTGGGCAAGGGGACTAGAGCTAACTATGGCTACACCTTC

size: .
V: TRBV6-1
D: .
J: TRBJ2-4
CDR3: CASSEVGSQVQYF
DNA: TGTGCCAGCAGTGAAGTTGGTAGCCAAGTTCAGTACTTC

size: .
V: TRBV7-9
D: TRBD2
J: TRBJ2-3
CDR3: CASSLGGTSVISTDTQYF
DNA: TGTGCCAGCAGCTTAGGTGGGACTAGCGTAATTAGCACAGATACGCAGTATTTT

size: .
V: TRBV7-8
D: TRBD1
J: TRBJ2-7
CDR3: CASSQDRGRDEQYF
DNA: TGTGCCAGCAGTCAAGACAGGGGGCGCGACGAGCAGTACTTC

size: .
V: TRBV7-9
D: .
J: TRBJ2-5
CDR3: CASTPLETQYF
DNA: TGTGCCAGCACCCCCTTGGAGACCCAGTACTTC

size: few
V: TRBV6-1
D: TRBD1
J: TRBJ1-4
CDR3: CASSEARGTFNEKLFF
DNA: TGTGCCAGCAGTGAAGCCAGGGGGACCTTTAATGAAAAACTGTTTTTT

size: .
V: TRBV7-2
D: TRBD1
J: TRBJ1-5
CDR3: CASSFGQGPNQPQHF
DNA: TGTGCCAGCAGCTTCGGACAGGGTCCCAATCAGCCCCAGCATTTT

size: .
V: TRBV9
D: TRBD2
J: TRBJ2-7
CDR3: CASSVEPAGALEQYF
DNA: TGTGCCAGCAGCGTAGAGCCAGCGGGAGCACTCGAGCAGTACTTC

size: .
V: TRBV9
D: .
J: TRBJ2-1
CDR3: CASSVGGGQEQFF
DNA: TGTGCCAGCAGCGTCGGTGGGGGCCAAGAGCAGTTCTTC

size: .
V: TRBV4-3
D: .
J: TRBJ1-1
CDR3: CASSLATEAFF
DNA: TGCGCCAGCAGCCTCGCGACTGAAGCTTTCTTT

size: many
V: TRBV28
D: .
J: TRBJ1-2
CDR3: CASSEPRVNYGYTF
DNA: TGTGCCAGCAGTGAACCCAGGGTTAACTATGGCTACACCTTC

size: .
V: TRBV11-2
D: TRBD1
J: TRBJ2-4
CDR3: CASSPNPTGDIQYF
DNA: TGTGCCAGCAGCCCCAACCCCACAGGGGACATTCAGTACTTC

size: .
V: TRBV6-5
D: TRBD1
J: TRBJ1-1
CDR3: CASSYSTGVNTEAFF
DNA: TGTGCCAGCAGTTATTCGACAGGGGTGAACACTGAAGCTTTCTTT

size: .
V: TRBV18
D: TRBD2
J: TRBJ2-2
CDR3: CASSYTGTIGTGELFF
DNA: TGTGCCAGCTCATACACCGGGACTATTGGGACCGGGGAGCTGTTTTTT

size: .
V: TRBV18
D: .
J: TRBJ2-1
CDR3: CASLQGDIGTEQFF
DNA: TGTGCCAGCCTTCAAGGGGACATTGGGACTGAGCAGTTCTTC

size: .
V: TRBV7-9
D: TRBD2
J: TRBJ2-1
CDR3: CASSPWGLAGGPSYNEQFF
DNA: TGTGCCAGCAGCCCCTGGGGGCTAGCGGGGGGCCCTTCCTACAATGAGCAGTTCTTC

size: .
V: TRBV11-2
D: TRBD1
J: TRBJ1-4
CDR3: CASSLGTATNEKLFF
DNA: TGTGCCAGCAGCTTGGGGACAGCAACTAATGAAAAACTGTTTTTT

size: .
V: TRBV28
D: .
J: TRBJ2-7
CDR3: CASSLGLAYYEQYF
DNA: TGTGCCAGCAGTTTGGGTCTAGCTTACTACGAGCAGTACTTC

size: .
V: TRBV30
D: .
J: TRBJ1-6
CDR3: CAWSVWEGGNSPLHF
DNA: TGTGCCTGGAGTGTATGGGAGGGGGGCAATTCACCCCTCCACTTT

size: .
V: TRBV7-9
D: TRBD1
J: TRBJ2-5
CDR3: CASSTGQGQTQETQYF
DNA: TGTGCCAGCAGCACGGGACAGGGCCAAACCCAAGAGACCCAGTACTTC

size: .
V: TRBV28
D: TRBD1
J: TRBJ1-1
CDR3: CATRGQGVKAFF
DNA: TGTGCCACCCGTGGACAGGGGGTCAAAGCTTTCTTT

size: .
V: TRBV14
D: .
J: TRBJ1-1
CDR3: CASSQDQNTEAFF
DNA: TGTGCCAGCAGCCAAGACCAGAACACTGAAGCTTTCTTT

size: .
V: TRBV27
D: .
J: TRBJ1-2
CDR3: CASSFRPRGKGGYTF
DNA: TGTGCCAGCAGTTTCCGTCCGCGGGGGAAGGGTGGCTACACCTTC

size: .
V: TRBV5-4
D: TRBD2
J: TRBJ2-5
CDR3: CASSRGGLAEETQYF
DNA: TGTGCCAGCAGCCGGGGGGGGCTAGCGGAAGAGACCCAGTACTTC

size: .
V: TRBV6-1
D: .
J: TRBJ1-6
CDR3: CASSEANGRGRQSSPLHF
DNA: TGTGCCAGCAGTGAAGCGAACGGCAGGGGTCGTCAGAGTTCACCCCTCCACTTT

size: once
V: TRBV27
D: TRBD1
J: TRBJ2-4
CDR3: CASSSIRQGTLAKNIQYF
DNA: TGTGCCAGCAGCTCCATCCGACAGGGGACACTAGCCAAAAACATTCAGTACTTC

size: .
V: TRBV27
D: .
J: TRBJ1-1
CDR3: CASSQQGFSEAFF
DNA: TGTGCCAGCAGTCAACAGGGTTTCTCTGAAGCTTTCTTT

size: .
V: TRBV6-5
D: .
J: TRBJ1-6
CDR3: CASSFGSYNSPLHF
DNA: TGTGCCAGCAGCTTCGGGTCCTATAATTCACCCCTCCACTTT

size: .
V: TRBV4-1
D: .
J: TRBJ1-1
CDR3: CASSQGRGYRAFF
DNA: TGCGCCAGCAGCCAAGGAAGGGGTTATCGAGCTTTCTTT

size: .
V: TRBV5-1
D: .
J: TRBJ2-5
CDR3: CASSPGLRGETQYF
DNA: TGCGCCAGCAGCCCCGGGCTCCGCGGGGAGACCCAGTACTTC

size: .
V: TRBV29-1
D: TRBD2
J: TRBJ2-1
CDR3: CSVRTSGREWSYNEQFF
DNA: TGCAGCGTGAGGACTAGCGGGCGGGAATGGTCCTACAATGAGCAGTTCTTC

size: .
V: TRBV6-1
D: .
J: TRBJ1-5
CDR3: CASSDAEPQHF
DNA: TGTGCCAGCAGTGATGCGGAGCCCCAGCATTTT

size: .
V: TRBV7-9
D: TRBD1
J: TRBJ2-7
CDR3: CASSFGQGVEQYF
DNA: TGTGCCAGCAGCTTCGGACAGGGTGTGGAGCAGTACTTC

size: .
V: TRBV7-2
D: TRBD2
J: TRBJ2-1
CDR3: CASSLGLAGYNEQFF
DNA: TGTGCCAGCAGCTTAGGACTAGCGGGATACAATGAGCAGTTCTTC

size: .
V: TRBV3-1/TRBV3-2
D: TRBD1
J: TRBJ2-2
CDR3: CASSPPGQGITGELFF
DNA: TGTGCCAGCAGTCCGCCGGGACAGGGGATCACCGGGGAGCTGTTTTTT

size: .
V: TRBV19
D: .
J: TRBJ1-1
CDR3: CASSKYQTMNTEAFF
DNA: TGTGCCAGTAGTAAATATCAGACTATGAACACTGAAGCTTTCTTT

size: .
V: TRBV11-2
D: .
J: TRBJ2-5
CDR3: CASSLGLKETQYF
DNA: TGTGCCAGCAGCTTAGGGCTGAAAGAGACCCAGTACTTC